This T cell receptor (beta chain) was sequenced for a study of T cell changes during pregnancy in multiple sclerosis (dated by TCRdb to about 2019). For context, the study as a whole: In women with multiple sclerosis, the researchers looked at how the T cell repertoire shifted as pregnancy progressed.

Comments on this clone: Its target antigen remains unknown. No much larger clone is present one base from it, and per-base qualities are unavailable.

The method behind the library was the immunoSEQ multiplex PCR assay. Drawn from immuneACCESS, this table holds only the in-frame rearrangements with V and J called that TCRdb kept. Clones are partly lost; checked studies trace under half to an unresolved V gene and leave the rest unexplained. The sample table contains roughly 79,000 clones; only one count was recorded for 90% to 95% of them. The ten biggest clones cover less than 0.45% of the sample. This TCR derives from a female donor with multiple sclerosis, enrolled in a pregnancy study. Sequencing used CD4+ T cells from peripheral blood mononuclear cells, obtained before pregnancy.

The DNA reads TGTGCCAGCAGTTACTCGGCAGCGCATAGCAATCAGCCCCAGCATTTT. The translation is CASSYSAAHSNQPQHF. The V gene is TRBV6-5 and the J gene is TRBJ1-5; no D segment can be confidently identified. Relative to germline, V is 0 bases shorter and J is 0 bases shorter, with 9 bases between their ends. CDR3 length: 16 amino acids, cysteine to phenylalanine. Only the CDR3 DNA stays, 48 bases, in frame from base 1. Via the germline V gene, CDR1 is MNHEY and CDR2 SVGAGI.